This entry is about one T cell receptor beta chain. V was pared by 6 bases and J by 2 bases, with 8 bases of the junction left unmatched. The CDR3 length is 15 residues. CDR1 is SGHTA and CDR2 is FQGNSA in the germline V gene. The sample originates from a study of control samples from healthy donors and cancer patients. Assay used: immunoSEQ multiplex PCR; TCRdb lists only in-frame clones, some missing. Among 170,000 or so clones listed, around 90% were seen once. The receptor's source is a woman in her forties or fifties in good health. This sequence joins TRBV7-2 and TRBJ2-7, with 9 bases aligning to TRBD1. Material: blood. This CDR3 is CASSGAGQGAYEQYF. CDR3 nucleotides: TGTGCCAGCAGTGGGGCGGGACAGGGAGCCTACGAGCAGTACTTC.